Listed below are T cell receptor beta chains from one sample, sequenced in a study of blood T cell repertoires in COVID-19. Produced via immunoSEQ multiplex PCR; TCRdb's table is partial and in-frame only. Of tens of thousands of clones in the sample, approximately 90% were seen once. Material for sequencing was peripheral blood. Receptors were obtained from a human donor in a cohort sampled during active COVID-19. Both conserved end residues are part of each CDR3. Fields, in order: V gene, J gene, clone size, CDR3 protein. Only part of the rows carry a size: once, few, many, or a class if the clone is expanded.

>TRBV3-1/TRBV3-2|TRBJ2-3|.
CASSRTTDTQYF
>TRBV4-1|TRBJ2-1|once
CASSPIRVAGAGKFNEQFF
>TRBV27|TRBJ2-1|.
CASRLAGGPGYEQFF
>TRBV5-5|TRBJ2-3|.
CASSLGFGASTDTQYF
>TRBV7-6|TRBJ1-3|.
CASSLNEASAGNTIYF
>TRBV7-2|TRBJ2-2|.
CASSFSSSGGAGELFF
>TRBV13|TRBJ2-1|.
CASSLRDSNNEQFF
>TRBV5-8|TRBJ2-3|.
CASSLVLAGKDTQYF
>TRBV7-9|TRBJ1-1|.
CASSPSGGGGVLNTEAFF
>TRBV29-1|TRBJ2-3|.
CSVVWGRLDTQYF
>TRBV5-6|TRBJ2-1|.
CASSLLRLAGGEQFF
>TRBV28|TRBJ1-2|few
CASSRPGKGGYTF
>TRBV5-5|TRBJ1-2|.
CASSQGGGNTNYGYTF
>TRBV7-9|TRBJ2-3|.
CASSQRGAGASGDTQYF
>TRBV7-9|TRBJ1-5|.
CASSLTGDDQPQHF
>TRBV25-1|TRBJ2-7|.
CASGRPGLAGEGYEQYF
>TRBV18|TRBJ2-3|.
CASSPPGGRTDTQYF